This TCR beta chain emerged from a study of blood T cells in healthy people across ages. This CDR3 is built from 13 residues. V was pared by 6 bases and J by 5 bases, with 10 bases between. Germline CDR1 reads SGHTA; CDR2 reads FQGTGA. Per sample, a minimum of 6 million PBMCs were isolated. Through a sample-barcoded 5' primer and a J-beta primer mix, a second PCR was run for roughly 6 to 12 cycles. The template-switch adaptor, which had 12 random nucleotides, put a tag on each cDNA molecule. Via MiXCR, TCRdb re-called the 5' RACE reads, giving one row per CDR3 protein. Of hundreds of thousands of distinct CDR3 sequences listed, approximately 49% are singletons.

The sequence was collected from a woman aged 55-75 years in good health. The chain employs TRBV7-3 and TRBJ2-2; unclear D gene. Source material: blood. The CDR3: CASRTDETGELFF. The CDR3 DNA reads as TGTGCCAGCAGAACCGACGAAACCGGGGAGCTGTTTTTT. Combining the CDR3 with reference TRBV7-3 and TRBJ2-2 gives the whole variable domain GAGVSQTPSNKVTEKGKYVELRCDPISGHTALYWYRQSLGQGPEFLIYFQGTGAADDSGLPNDRFFAVRPEGSVSTLKIQRTERGDSAVYLCASRTDETGELFFGEGSRLTVL.